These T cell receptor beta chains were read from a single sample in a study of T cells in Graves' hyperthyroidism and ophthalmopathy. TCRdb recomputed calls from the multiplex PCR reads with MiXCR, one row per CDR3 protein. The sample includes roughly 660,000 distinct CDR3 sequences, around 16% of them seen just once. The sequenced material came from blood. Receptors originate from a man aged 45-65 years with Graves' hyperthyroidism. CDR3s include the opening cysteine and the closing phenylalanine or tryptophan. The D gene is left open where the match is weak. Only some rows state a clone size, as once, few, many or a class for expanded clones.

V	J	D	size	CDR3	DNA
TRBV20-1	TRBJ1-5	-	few	CSARDPGQPQHF	TGCAGTGCTAGAGATCCGGGGCAGCCCCAGCATTTT
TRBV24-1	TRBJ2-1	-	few	CATGGYNEQFF	TGTGCCACCGGTGGGTACAATGAGCAGTTCTTC
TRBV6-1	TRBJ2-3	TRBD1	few	CASRPTGAGTDTQYF	TGTGCCAGCAGACCAACAGGGGCGGGCACAGATACGCAGTATTTT
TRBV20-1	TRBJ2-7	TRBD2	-	CSAPKRTSGDYEQYF	TGCAGTGCCCCGAAGAGAACTAGCGGGGACTACGAGCAGTACTTC
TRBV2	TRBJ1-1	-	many	CASTLKGHPNTEAFF	TGTGCCAGCACCTTAAAGGGACACCCGAACACTGAAGCTTTCTTT
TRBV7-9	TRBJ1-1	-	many	CASSFPSTAPNTEAFF	TGTGCCAGCAGCTTTCCCTCGACAGCTCCGAACACTGAAGCTTTCTTT
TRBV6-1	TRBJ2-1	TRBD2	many	CASSQLAGGKFNEQFF	TGTGCCAGCAGTCAATTAGCGGGAGGCAAATTTAATGAGCAGTTCTTC
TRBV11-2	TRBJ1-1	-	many	CASSWIGILNTEAFF	TGTGCCAGCAGCTGGATTGGAATTTTGAACACTGAAGCTTTCTTT
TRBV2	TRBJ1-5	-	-	CASMGLGQPQHF	TGTGCCAGCATGGGTTTGGGTCAGCCCCAGCATTTT
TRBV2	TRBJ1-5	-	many	CASSPLDSNQPQHF	TGTGCCAGCAGTCCTCTGGACAGTAATCAGCCCCAGCATTTT
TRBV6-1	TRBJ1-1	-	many	CASNEAGLPLDTEAFF	TGTGCCAGCAATGAAGCGGGACTACCATTGGACACTGAAGCTTTCTTT
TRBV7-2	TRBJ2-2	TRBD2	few	CASSPGPSGGTGELFF	TGTGCCAGCAGCCCAGGGCCTAGCGGGGGCACCGGGGAGCTGTTTTTT
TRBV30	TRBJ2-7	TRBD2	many	CAWGGSGRYEQYF	TGTGCCTGGGGTGGAAGCGGGAGGTATGAGCAGTACTTC
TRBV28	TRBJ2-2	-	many	CASSLDTRLNTGELFF	TGTGCCAGCAGCCTAGACACACGACTTAACACCGGGGAGCTGTTTTTT
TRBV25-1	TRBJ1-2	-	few	CASSSGTHTMNYGYTF	TGTGCCAGCAGCTCCGGGACGCATACTATGAACTATGGCTACACCTTC
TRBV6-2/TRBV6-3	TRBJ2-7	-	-	CASSYSTARLSSYEQYF	TGTGCCAGCAGTTACTCGACGGCGCGTCTGAGCTCCTACGAGCAGTACTTC
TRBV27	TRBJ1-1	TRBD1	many	CASSFWGQGLNRSTEAFF	TGTGCCAGCAGTTTTTGGGGACAGGGGCTGAACCGGAGCACTGAAGCTTTCTTT
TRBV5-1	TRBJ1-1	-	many	CASSPTRTDSGTEAFF	TGCGCCAGCAGCCCGACCAGGACGGATTCCGGCACTGAAGCTTTCTTT
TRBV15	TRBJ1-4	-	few	CATSIPPRSRTEKLFF	TGTGCCACCAGCATTCCCCCTCGCTCTAGGACTGAAAAACTGTTTTTT
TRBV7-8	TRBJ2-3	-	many	CASSVTERSTDTQYF	TGTGCCAGCAGCGTAACAGAGAGGAGCACAGATACGCAGTATTTT
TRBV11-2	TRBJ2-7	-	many	CASSLVWKRGEQYF	TGTGCCAGCAGCTTAGTATGGAAGAGGGGCGAGCAGTACTTC
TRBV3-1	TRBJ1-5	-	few	CASSPTETGQPQHF	TGTGCCAGCAGCCCAACAGAGACGGGGCAGCCCCAGCATTTT
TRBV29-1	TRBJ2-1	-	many	CSVTPVLPNEQFF	TGCAGCGTTACCCCAGTCCTCCCCAATGAGCAGTTCTTC
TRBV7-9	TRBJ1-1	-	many	CASSFDSIPEAFF	TGTGCCAGCAGTTTTGACAGTATCCCGGAAGCTTTCTTT
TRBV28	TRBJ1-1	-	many	CASSLNIGVEAFF	TGTGCCAGCAGTTTAAATATAGGGGTTGAAGCTTTCTTT
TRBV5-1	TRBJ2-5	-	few	CASSLVQGGQETQYF	TGCGCCAGCAGCTTGGTTCAGGGAGGTCAAGAGACCCAGTACTTC
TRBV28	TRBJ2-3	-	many	CASIPAQITDTQYF	TGTGCCAGCATTCCCGCGCAGATCACAGATACGCAGTATTTT
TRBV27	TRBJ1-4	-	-	CASSWRGATNEKLFF	TGTGCCAGCAGTTGGAGAGGGGCAACTAATGAAAAACTGTTTTTT
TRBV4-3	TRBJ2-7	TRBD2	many	CASSQGVRLAGAHYEQYF	TGCGCCAGCAGCCAGGGAGTTAGGCTAGCGGGAGCTCACTACGAGCAGTACTTC
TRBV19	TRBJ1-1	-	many	CASSIGTVNTEAFF	TGTGCCAGTAGTATAGGGACAGTGAACACTGAAGCTTTCTTT
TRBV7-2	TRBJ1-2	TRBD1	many	CASSFSGTGFGYTF	TGTGCCAGCAGCTTTAGCGGGACAGGGTTTGGCTACACCTTC
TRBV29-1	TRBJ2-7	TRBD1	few	CSVWGQGAPEQYF	TGCAGCGTTTGGGGACAGGGGGCGCCCGAGCAGTACTTC